This T cell receptor (beta chain) was identified in a study of T cell changes during pregnancy in multiple sclerosis (dated by TCRdb to the late 2010s). As for the study more broadly: Changes in the T cell repertoire over the course of pregnancy were examined in this study in women with multiple sclerosis.

Library generation was performed with the immunoSEQ multiplex PCR assay. TCRdb mirrors the immuneACCESS table, restricted to in-frame sequences. Some clones are absent from its copies; in checked studies, under half trace to an unresolved V gene, and the reason for the others is unknown. The table for this sample lists tens of thousands of clones; roughly 90% of them were counted only once. Approximately 1.3% of the sample lies in the top ten. The germline V gene encodes CDR1 SGHTA and CDR2 FQGTGA. The CDR3 goes from the cysteine to the phenylalanine over 16 residues. The DNA shown is the 48-base CDR3, in frame from base 1. V lost 4 bases and J lost 2 bases, and the count of bases not matched to a germline gene is 7. Worth noting for this clone: It has no known antigen specificity. The record has no base qualities; no much larger clone is one base away.

This chain joins TRBV7-3 to TRBJ2-1; the junction holds 8 bases that match TRBD2. The specimen was peripheral blood, collected in the second trimester of pregnancy. The TCR originated in a female donor with multiple sclerosis, enrolled in a pregnancy study. The CDR3 loop reads CASSSYGGAAYNEQFF. The nucleotides read TGTGCCAGCAGCTCCTACGGGGGGGCGGCCTACAATGAGCAGTTCTTC.